The source of this T cell receptor (beta chain) is a study of OX40 agonist ivuxolimab in advanced cancers. CDR3 length: 15 residues. In germline, CDR1 is SGHTA, CDR2 FQGNSA. The V and J ends lost 5 bases and 2 bases, in that order; junction bases with no gene match: 5. Comment on this clone: Antigen specificity is unknown.

Method: immunoSEQ multiplex PCR; TCRdb's copy keeps in-frame clones and lacks some. Altogether over 40,000 clones are present, 70% to 90% being singletons, with the ten largest covering approximately 1.6%. Study results and caveats: Partly responding patients at 0.1-3.0 mg/kg showed some of the smallest clonal expansion.

The starting material was CD4+ or CD8+ T cells sorted from blood, obtained in a trial of the OX40 agonist ivuxolimab. The gene calls are TRBV7-2 and TRBJ2-1; 8 positions match TRBD2. The receptor's source is an adult with an advanced solid tumor such as melanoma, head and neck, liver or kidney cancer. CDR3: CASSQPGLAYNEQFF. CDR3 DNA: TGTGCCAGCAGCCAGCCGGGACTAGCCTACAATGAGCAGTTCTTC.